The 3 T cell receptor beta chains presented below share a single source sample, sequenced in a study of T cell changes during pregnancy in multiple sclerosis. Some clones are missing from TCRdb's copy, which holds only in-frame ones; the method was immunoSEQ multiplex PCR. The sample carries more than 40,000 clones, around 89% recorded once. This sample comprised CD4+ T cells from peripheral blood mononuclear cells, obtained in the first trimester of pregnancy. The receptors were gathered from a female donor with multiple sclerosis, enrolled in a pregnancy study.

The CDR3 region has the DNA TGTGCCAGTAGTACCGCCGGGACTAGCCCATACGAGCAGTACTTC. This gives the protein CASSTAGTSPYEQYF. This chain joins TRBV19 and TRBJ2-7, with 9 bases fitting TRBD2. Trimming cost V 4 bases and J 4 bases; bases outside gene matches: 8. CDR1 LNHDA and CDR2 SQIVND come from the germline V gene (reference sequence). The CDR3 loop spans 15 amino acids.

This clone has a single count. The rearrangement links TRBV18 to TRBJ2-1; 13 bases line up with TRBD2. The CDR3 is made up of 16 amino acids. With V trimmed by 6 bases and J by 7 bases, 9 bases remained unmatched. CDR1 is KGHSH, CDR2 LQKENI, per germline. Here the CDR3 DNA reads TGTGCCAGCTCCTCTGGGACTAGCGGGATGCGAAATGAGCAGTTCTTC. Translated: CASSSGTSGMRNEQFF.

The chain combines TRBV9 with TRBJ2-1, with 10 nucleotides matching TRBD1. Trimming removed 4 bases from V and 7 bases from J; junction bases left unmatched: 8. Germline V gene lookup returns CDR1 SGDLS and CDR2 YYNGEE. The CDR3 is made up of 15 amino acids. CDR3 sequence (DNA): TGTGCCAGCAGCTTCCGGACAGGGGGTGGTAATGAGCAGTTCTTC. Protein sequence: CASSFRTGGGNEQFF.